Below are 30 T cell receptor beta chains sequenced from a single sample in a study of chemoradiotherapy in HPV16-positive cancers (dated by TCRdb to 2021 to 2024). Library method: the immunoSEQ multiplex PCR assay. The table comes from immuneACCESS by way of TCRdb, which keeps in-frame sequences with V and J called. Part of the clones is missing from these tables; in studies checked, under half for an unresolved V gene and the rest for unknown reasons. This sample is represented by 20,000 to 25,000 clones; about 90% of them were singletons. The ten biggest clones cover about 5.6% of the sample. The sample here was blood, taken from a patient who underwent chemoradiotherapy. These receptors came from a human donor with HPV-associated anogenital cancer.

This clone was found a few times. The chain uses TRBV9 and TRBJ1-5; perhaps TRBD1 as D (5 bases). Trimming took 0 bases from V and 6 from J, leaving 10 bases between them. Looked up from germline, CDR1 is SGDLS and CDR2 is YYNGEE. The CDR3 has 14 amino acids. The CDR3 loop reads CASSVEAGPQPQHF. The CDR3 nucleotides are TGTGCCAGCAGCGTAGAGGCAGGGCCTCAGCCCCAGCATTTT.

The DNA for the CDR3 is TGTGCCATCAGTGGCGGCAACGCAACTAATGAAAAACTGTTTTTT. Protein: CAISGGNATNEKLFF. The chain has TRBV10-3 and TRBJ1-4; no definite D call. The CDR3 is made up of 15 amino acids. Germline assignment: CDR1 ENHRY and CDR2 SYGVKD. V lost 4 bases and J lost 0, with 9 bases in between.

This sequence joins TRBV2 and TRBJ2-5; 10 bases are shared with TRBD1. In germline, CDR1 is SNHLY, CDR2 FYNNEI. The CDR3 has 14 amino acids. V lost 6 bases, J lost 4 bases, and 5 bases stayed unmatched. CDR3 protein: CASSDGTGVETQYF. Written as DNA, the CDR3 is TGTGCCAGCAGCGACGGGACAGGGGTAGAGACCCAGTACTTC.

This rearrangement joins TRBV30 to TRBJ1-1, with TRBD1 matching 8 bases. The CDR3 loop spans 13 amino acids. Losses at the gene ends were 1 base for V and 4 bases for J; bases not matched to a gene: 2. Per the germline V gene, CDR1 is GTSNPN and CDR2 is SVGIG (reference sequence). The DNA for the CDR3 is TGTGCCTGGAGTGCCACAGGGGGCACTGAAGCTTTCTTT. Translating gives CAWSATGGTEAFF.

The chain combines TRBV7-9 with TRBJ1-1; tentatively, D is TRBD1 (5 bases). The CDR3 length is 13 residues. The V gene's germline CDR1 is SEHNR and CDR2 FQNEAQ (reference sequence). Deletions cut 3 bases from V and 1 base from J, with 6 bases between. The CDR3 region is CASSLGQNTEAFF. In DNA form, the CDR3 reads TGTGCCAGCAGCTTGGGGCAGAACACTGAAGCTTTCTTT.

The gene calls are TRBV7-2 and TRBJ1-5, with TRBD1 identical over 7 bases. With V trimmed by 5 bases and J by 3 bases, 4 bases remained unmatched. The germline CDR1 and CDR2 sequences are SGHTA and FQGNSA. This CDR3 has 14 residues. This CDR3 is CASSLDRVNQPQHF. The CDR3 DNA is TGTGCCAGCAGCCTAGACAGGGTCAATCAGCCCCAGCATTTT.

This chain uses TRBV9 with TRBJ1-1; TRBD1 agrees at 7 bases. CDR1 is SGDLS and CDR2 is YYNGEE in the germline V gene. CDR3 length: 14 amino acids. Trimming at V came to 4 bases and at J to 3 bases, leaving 6 bases not matched to a gene. DNA for the CDR3: TGTGCCAGCAGCCGCTTTGACAGGGACACTGAAGCTTTCTTT. Its translation is CASSRFDRDTEAFF.

This clone was seen a handful of times. The chain combines TRBV2 with TRBJ2-5; D not certain. The CDR3 has 11 amino acids. CDR1 is SNHLY and CDR2 is FYNNEI in the germline V gene. Trimming shortened V by 6 bases and J by 4 bases, and 6 bases separated the two germline ends. This chain's CDR3 is CASRVGETQYF. The CDR3 DNA is TGTGCCAGCAGAGTAGGAGAGACCCAGTACTTC.

The rearrangement uses TRBV2 and TRBJ2-7; D remains unclear. Per the germline V gene, CDR1 is SNHLY and CDR2 is FYNNEI. The CDR3 loop spans 12 amino acids. Trimming took off 7 bases at V and 2 bases at J, with 9 bases between the two ends. The DNA for the CDR3 is TGTGCCAGCATTCCCGAGACCTACGAGCAGTACTTC. Translating gives CASIPETYEQYF.

The chain combines TRBV7-2 with TRBJ2-4; D may be TRBD2 (6 bases). The V end was cut by 5 bases, the J end by 0 bases, with 20 bases between. The CDR3 extends over 18 amino acids. CDR1 and CDR2 (germline): SGHTA, FQGNSA. CDR3 sequence (DNA): TGTGCCAGCAGCCCCCGTCGGAGGGGAGCCCCAGCCAAAAACATTCAGTACTTC. This gives the protein CASSPRRRGAPAKNIQYF.

The chain employs TRBV27 and TRBJ1-2; 8 bases are a match to TRBD1. Germline CDR1 and CDR2: MNHEY and SMNVEV (reference sequence). Trimming at V came to 0 bases and at J to 2 bases, leaving 14 bases not matched to a gene. The CDR3 loop spans 19 amino acids. The CDR3, as DNA: TGTGCCAGCAGTTTATCGATATCAGGGGGCGGATTGCCCAACTATGGCTACACCTTC. It specifies CASSLSISGGGLPNYGYTF.

This chain joins TRBV10-3 and TRBJ1-1, with no clear D. V was pared by 11 bases and J by 3 bases, with 7 bases between. In germline, CDR1 is ENHRY, CDR2 SYGVKD. The CDR3 is 10 residues long. This chain's CDR3 is CALTDTEAFF. DNA for the CDR3: TGTGCCCTCACAGACACTGAAGCTTTCTTT.

This clone was counted a single time. V is TRBV6-6 and J is TRBJ1-1; no firm D call. V was clipped by 2 bases and J by 1 base, with 8 bases between them. Germline V gene lookup returns CDR1 MNHNY and CDR2 SVGAGI (reference sequence). The CDR3 has 14 residues. Here the CDR3 DNA reads TGTGCCAGCAGTTACGGAGGAACGAACACTGAAGCTTTCTTT. Translated, it gives CASSYGGTNTEAFF.

This chain joins TRBV19 and TRBJ2-1; 11 bases match TRBD2. V lost 6 bases and J lost 1; bases outside the gene matches: 5. The CDR3 has 16 amino acids. The V gene's germline CDR1 is LNHDA and CDR2 SQIVND (reference sequence). This chain's CDR3 is CASRGSGGVSYNEQFF. The CDR3 DNA is TGTGCCAGTAGGGGTAGCGGGGGGGTGTCCTACAATGAGCAGTTCTTC.

This clone showed up just once. J is TRBJ1-4 and V is TRBV29-1; no clear D. V lost 3 bases, J lost 5 bases, and 7 bases lay in between. Germline lookup yields CDR1 SQVTM and CDR2 ANQGSEA. The CDR3 totals 12 residues. The CDR3 DNA reads as TGCAGCGTTGAGGCGCGGAATGAAAAACTGTTTTTT. It is translated as CSVEARNEKLFF. The full variable domain, its missing parts supplied by reference TRBV29-1 and TRBJ1-4, is SAVISQKPSRDICQRGTSLTIQCQVDSQVTMMFWYRQQPGQSLTLIATANQGSEATYESGFVIDKFPISRPNLTFSTLTVSNMSPEDSSIYLCSVEARNEKLFFGSGTQLSVL.

The J gene is TRBJ1-4, the V gene TRBV19; no clear D. The CDR3 spans 17 residues. The V gene lost 1 base and the J gene lost 0 bases, with 12 bases spanning the gap. The germline V gene encodes CDR1 LNHDA and CDR2 SQIVND (reference sequence). The CDR3 DNA follows: TGTGCCAGTAGTATAGGTATAGGACGTGCAACTAATGAAAAACTGTTTTTT. Encoded protein: CASSIGIGRATNEKLFF.

The rearrangement uses TRBV5-5 and TRBJ1-1; D unclear. The germline V gene encodes CDR1 SGHKS and CDR2 YYEKEE (reference sequence). The CDR3 runs to 19 residues. Trimming removed 3 bases from V and 6 bases from J, with 30 bases in between. The CDR3 DNA sequence: TGTGCCAGCAGCTCGACCTTGGGAGGGTCGGGGTTGGGTTGGGCTGAAGCTTTCTTT. It translates to CASSSTLGGSGLGWAEAFF.

The chain has TRBV11-2 and TRBJ1-1; no clear D gene. V lost 6 bases and J 3 bases, leaving 8 bases between the germline ends. Looked up from germline, CDR1 is SGHAT and CDR2 is FQNNGV. This CDR3 spans 12 amino acids. CDR3 loop: CASSEGYTEAFF. In nucleotides, the CDR3 is TGTGCCAGCAGTGAGGGATACACTGAAGCTTTCTTT.

The chain couples TRBV30 to TRBJ1-5; D remains ambiguous. The germline CDR1 and CDR2 sequences are GTSNPN and SVGIG (reference sequence). The CDR3 is 12 amino acids. The germline V and J ends were trimmed by 2 bases and 3 bases, with 5 bases remaining between them. CDR3 region: CAWSSTNQPQHF. In DNA form, the CDR3 reads TGTGCCTGGAGTTCTACCAATCAGCCCCAGCATTTT.

The chain uses TRBV28 and TRBJ1-6; no reliable D call. V shed 7 bases and J shed 6 bases, with 19 bases lying between them. Germline CDR1 and CDR2: MDHEN and SYDVKM. CDR3 length: 16 amino acids. The CDR3 region has the DNA TGTGCCAGCACACGCCGGGTTACCGCCTCTAATTCACCCCTCCACTTT. Translated: CASTRRVTASNSPLHF.

The genes are TRBV5-1 and TRBJ2-1, with D possibly TRBD2 on 6 matching bases. The CDR3 has 16 amino acids. Trimming removed 2 bases from V and 10 bases from J, with 22 bases in between. CDR1 and CDR2 from the germline V gene are SGHRS and YFSETQ. CDR3 bases: TGCGCCAGCAGCTTAGTACAATCAACACGCGGGATCGAGCAGTTCTTC. It codes for CASSLVQSTRGIEQFF.

This chain joins TRBV6-1 and TRBJ1-2; D unresolved. With 1 base removed from V and 2 bases from J, the gap between germline ends came to 17 bases. The CDR3 is 17 residues long. Germline CDR1 is MNHNS and CDR2 is SASEGT. The CDR3 here is CASSEVGNWGSNYGYTF. For the CDR3, the DNA is TGTGCCAGCAGTGAAGTGGGAAACTGGGGTTCCAACTATGGCTACACCTTC.

The chain employs TRBV5-1 and TRBJ1-3; 7 nucleotides align to TRBD1. J gave up 10 bases and V 4 bases, and 14 bases lay outside the gene matches. Germline CDR1 and CDR2: SGHRS and YFSETQ. CDR3 length: 15 residues. The CDR3 reads CASSPTQGLGRTIYF. The CDR3 coding sequence is TGCGCCAGCAGCCCGACACAGGGGTTGGGTAGGACCATATATTTT.

CDR3 sequence reads: CASTGQSTEAFF. DNA for the CDR3: TGTGCCAGCACCGGACAGTCCACTGAAGCTTTCTTT. The chain combines TRBV2 with TRBJ1-1; D may be TRBD1 (6 bases). The V gene's germline CDR1 is SNHLY and CDR2 FYNNEI. V lost 7 bases and J lost 4, with 10 bases in between. The CDR3 is 12 amino acids.

V gene TRBV9 combines with J gene TRBJ2-2; D is perhaps TRBD1 or TRBD2 (6 bases each). V was pared by 8 bases and J by 0 bases, with 11 bases between. The V gene's germline CDR1 is SGDLS and CDR2 YYNGEE. This CDR3 region has 14 residues. The CDR3 sequence: CASGRGPNTGELFF. The CDR3 nucleotides are TGTGCCAGTGGACGGGGGCCGAACACCGGGGAGCTGTTTTTT.

DNA of the CDR3: TGTGCCAGCATGCTTGGGACAGGGAATCAGCCCCAGCATTTT. Protein product: CASMLGTGNQPQHF. The chain recombines TRBV2 with TRBJ1-5; 9 positions agree with TRBD1. Looked up from germline, CDR1 is SNHLY and CDR2 is FYNNEI. The CDR3 has 14 amino acids. Trimming took 7 bases from V and 4 from J; bases not matched to a gene: 5.

The V gene is TRBV7-3, the J gene TRBJ2-3; no definite D call. Trimming took 0 bases from V and 4 from J, leaving 14 bases between them. The CDR3 extends over 16 amino acids. The germline gives CDR1 SGHTA, CDR2 FQGTGA. The CDR3 reads CASSLTGPVGADTQYF. CDR3 bases: TGTGCCAGCAGCTTAACTGGGCCAGTTGGTGCAGATACGCAGTATTTT.

V gene TRBV30 combines with J gene TRBJ1-1; D might be TRBD1 (6 bases). Trimming cost V 3 bases and J 10 bases, with 15 bases left between them. The germline gives CDR1 GTSNPN, CDR2 SVGIG (reference sequence). The CDR3 contains 12 residues. The CDR3 sequence: CAWRLGGGRAFF. CDR3 DNA: TGTGCCTGGAGGCTAGGGGGGGGAAGAGCTTTCTTT.

The gene calls are TRBV2 and TRBJ1-2; D gene ambiguous. CDR1 is SNHLY, CDR2 FYNNEI, per germline. Trimming shortened V by 1 base and J by 4 bases, and 10 bases separated the two germline ends. The CDR3 totals 14 residues. As DNA, the CDR3 is TGTGCCAGCAGTGAAGATGCGGGGAGCTATGGCTACACCTTC. Translating it yields CASSEDAGSYGYTF.

The CDR3 reads CAISDTGPWRELFF. CDR3 in DNA: TGTGCCATCAGTGATACCGGACCTTGGAGGGAGCTGTTTTTT. The V gene is TRBV10-3, the J gene TRBJ2-2; D gene unclear. Germline CDR1 ENHRY, CDR2 SYGVKD. The CDR3 runs to 14 residues. Trimming shortened V by 3 bases and J by 9 bases, and 14 bases separated the two germline ends.